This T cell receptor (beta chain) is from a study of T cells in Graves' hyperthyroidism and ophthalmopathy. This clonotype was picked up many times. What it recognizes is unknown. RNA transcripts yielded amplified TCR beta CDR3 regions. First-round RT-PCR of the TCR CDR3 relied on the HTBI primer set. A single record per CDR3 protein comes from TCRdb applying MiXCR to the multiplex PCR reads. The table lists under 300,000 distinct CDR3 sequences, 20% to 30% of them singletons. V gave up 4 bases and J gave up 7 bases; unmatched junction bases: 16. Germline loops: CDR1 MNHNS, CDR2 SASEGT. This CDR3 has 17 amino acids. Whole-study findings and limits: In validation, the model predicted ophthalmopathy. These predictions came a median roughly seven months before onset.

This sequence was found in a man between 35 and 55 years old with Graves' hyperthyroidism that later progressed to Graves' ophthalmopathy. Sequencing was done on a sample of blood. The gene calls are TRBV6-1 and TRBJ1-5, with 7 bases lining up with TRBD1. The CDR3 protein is CASSGSRGLSTGQPQHF. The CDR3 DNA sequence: TGTGCCAGCAGTGGTAGTAGGGGGCTCTCGACTGGCCAGCCCCAGCATTTT.